This entry lists 4 T cell receptor beta chains sequenced from one sample in a study of siplizumab effects on memory and regulatory T cells. Using immunoSEQ multiplex PCR, the repertoire was profiled, and TCRdb retains in-frame clones only, with some absent. The repertoire consists of about 48,000 clones, with over 75% occurring once and the leading ten covering roughly 0.37%. The specimen sequenced was naive CD8+ T cells sorted from blood. The receptors come from a human donor in good health.

The chain uses TRBV5-4 and TRBJ2-5; D is unclear. The germline CDR1 and CDR2 sequences are SGHNT and YYREEE (reference sequence). Trimming cost V 2 bases and J 5 bases, with 10 bases left between them. The CDR3 loop spans 13 amino acids. CDR3: CASSLRHLETQYF. CDR3 DNA: TGTGCCAGCAGCTTACGGCACCTGGAGACCCAGTACTTC.

This rearrangement joins TRBV30 to TRBJ2-2, with 8 positions matching TRBD2. CDR1 and CDR2 (germline): GTSNPN, SVGIG (reference sequence). The CDR3 contains 12 residues. Losses at the gene ends were 8 bases for V and 1 base for J; bases not matched to a gene: 0. The CDR3 coding sequence is TGTGCCACTAGCGGGAACACCGGGGAGCTGTTTTTT. It specifies CATSGNTGELFF.

This clone has just a few counts. The J gene is TRBJ1-2, the V gene TRBV27; 8 bases line up with TRBD1. Germline lookup yields CDR1 MNHEY and CDR2 SMNVEV (reference sequence). The CDR3 is 13 amino acids. Germline trimming cut 5 bases from V and 6 bases from J; bases unmatched to any gene: 5. The CDR3 spells CASSGTGLNGYTF. The CDR3 region has the DNA TGTGCCAGCAGTGGGACAGGCCTCAATGGCTACACCTTC.

This sequence joins TRBV18 and TRBJ2-3; D perhaps matches TRBD1 (6 bases). Trimming took off 5 bases at V and 4 bases at J, with 16 bases between the two ends. CDR3 length: 15 amino acids. The V gene's germline CDR1 is KGHSH and CDR2 LQKENI. The CDR3 is CASSARQGKADTQYF. CDR3 DNA sequence: TGTGCCAGCTCAGCCCGCCAGGGGAAGGCAGATACGCAGTATTTT. Complete variable domain (other parts from reference TRBV18 and TRBJ2-3): NAGVMQNPRHLVRRRGQEARLRCSPMKGHSHVYWYRQLPEEGLKFMVYLQKENIIDESGMPKERFSAEFPKEGPSILRIQQVVRGDSAAYFCASSARQGKADTQYFGPGTRLTVL.